Shown below are 7 T cell receptor beta chains from a single sample sequenced in a study of cytomegalovirus exposure and HLA in healthy donors. PCR amplification relied on 60 Vbeta primers (plus 13 Jbeta primers). Using immunoSEQ multiplex PCR, the repertoire was profiled, and TCRdb retains in-frame clones only, with some absent. The repertoire consists of about 67,000 clones, with 85% to 90% occurring once and the leading ten covering around an eighth. Sequenced material: PBMCs. These receptor sequences come from a woman aged 25 to 45 in good health and CMV-seropositive.

The count of this clone is one. This chain links TRBV2 with TRBJ1-2, with D perhaps matching TRBD1 (5 bases). This CDR3 is built from 14 residues. V lost 3 bases to trimming and J lost 3 bases, with 11 bases between them. Germline V gene data show CDR1 as SNHLY and CDR2 as FYNNEI. The CDR3 is CASSDQWGDYGYTF. In DNA form, the CDR3 reads TGTGCCAGCAGTGACCAGTGGGGGGACTATGGCTACACCTTC.

The chain is built from TRBV5-8 and TRBJ2-1; 11 positions match TRBD2. The CDR3 sequence is 18 residues long. The ends lost 2 bases at V and 7 bases at J; junction bases unmatched: 14. In germline, CDR1 is SGHTS, CDR2 YDEGEE. The CDR3 DNA follows: TGTGCCAGCAGCTTCAGGACCCTAGCGGGAGGCGGTAGGAATGAGCAGTTCTTC. This sequence encodes CASSFRTLAGGGRNEQFF. Based on the CDR3 plus reference TRBV5-8 and TRBJ2-1, the full variable domain is EAGVTQSPTHLIKTRGQQATLRCSPISGHTSVYWYQQALGLGLQFLLWYDEGEERNRGNFPPRFSGRQFPNYSSELNVNALELEDSALYLCASSFRTLAGGGRNEQFFGPGTRLTVL.

The rearrangement uses TRBV30 and TRBJ1-4, with D unresolved. The V end lost 0 bases, the J end lost 7 bases, and 6 bases lay between the germline ends. The CDR3 sequence is 12 residues long. Germline V CDR1 and CDR2: GTSNPN, SVGIG (reference sequence). The CDR3 protein is CAWSVRGEKLFF. Here the CDR3 DNA reads TGTGCCTGGAGTGTTCGGGGTGAAAAACTGTTTTTT.

The genes are TRBV6-5 and TRBJ2-7; D may be TRBD2 (5 bases). V was cut by 2 bases and J by 3 bases, with 8 bases left in between. The CDR3 runs to 13 residues. Germline V gene data show CDR1 as MNHEY and CDR2 as SVGAGI. CDR3 nucleotide sequence: TGTGCCAGCAGTTACGAGCGGAGCTACGAGCAGTACTTC. Amino acid sequence: CASSYERSYEQYF.

V and J are TRBV10-3 and TRBJ2-1; 11 bases are a match to TRBD1. Germline V CDR1 and CDR2: ENHRY, SYGVKD. The V segment lost 3 bases and the J segment 7 bases; nucleotides outside the gene matches: 5. The CDR3 covers 15 residues. This CDR3 is CAISERTGGLNEQFF. The CDR3 DNA reads TGTGCCATCAGTGAAAGGACAGGGGGCTTAAATGAGCAGTTCTTC.

The chain couples TRBV5-1 to TRBJ2-1; the match to TRBD1 covers 9 bases. Losses at the gene ends were 1 base for V and 6 bases for J; bases not matched to a gene: 5. The CDR3 runs to 15 residues. From germline, CDR1 is SGHRS and CDR2 YFSETQ. CDR3 sequence: CASSLTGGSLNEQFF. The CDR3, as DNA: TGCGCCAGCAGCTTGACAGGGGGCAGTCTCAATGAGCAGTTCTTC.

The chain combines TRBV10-1 with TRBJ1-4; D remains ambiguous. The germline V gene encodes CDR1 WNHNN and CDR2 SYGVQD (reference sequence). V lost 3 bases to trimming and J lost 11 bases, with 10 bases between them. The CDR3 contains 12 residues. The CDR3 region has the DNA TGCGCCAGCAGTGAAAACACGGGGAAACTGTTTTTT. Translating gives CASSENTGKLFF.